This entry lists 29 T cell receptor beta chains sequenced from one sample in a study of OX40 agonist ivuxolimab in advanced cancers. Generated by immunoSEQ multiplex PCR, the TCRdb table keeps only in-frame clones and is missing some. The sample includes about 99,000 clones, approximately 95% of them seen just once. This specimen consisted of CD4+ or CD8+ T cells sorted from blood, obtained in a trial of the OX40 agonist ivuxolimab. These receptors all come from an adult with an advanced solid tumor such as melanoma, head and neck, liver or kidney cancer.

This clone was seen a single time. The CDR3 DNA reads TGTGCCAGCAGCTTCGTCCCTGGCGGGGAGCTGTTTTTT. This sequence encodes CASSFVPGGELFF. The chain couples TRBV5-5 to TRBJ2-2; no reliable D call. The CDR3 is made up of 13 amino acids. The germline V and J ends were trimmed by 2 bases and 7 bases, with 9 bases remaining between them. In germline, CDR1 is SGHKS, CDR2 YYEKEE (reference sequence).

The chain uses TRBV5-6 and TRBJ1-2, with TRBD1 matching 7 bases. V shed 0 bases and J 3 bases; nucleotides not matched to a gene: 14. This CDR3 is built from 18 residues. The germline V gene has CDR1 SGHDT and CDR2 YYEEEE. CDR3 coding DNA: TGTGCCAGCAGCTTGGCGGCAGGGGGAGCGATAGTGGACTATGGCTACACCTTC. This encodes CASSLAAGGAIVDYGYTF.

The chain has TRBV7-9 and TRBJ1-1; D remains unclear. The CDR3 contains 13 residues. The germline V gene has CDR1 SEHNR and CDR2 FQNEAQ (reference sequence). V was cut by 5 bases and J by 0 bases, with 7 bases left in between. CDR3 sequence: CASSPRLNTEAFF. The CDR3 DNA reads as TGTGCCAGCAGCCCCCGTTTGAACACTGAAGCTTTCTTT.

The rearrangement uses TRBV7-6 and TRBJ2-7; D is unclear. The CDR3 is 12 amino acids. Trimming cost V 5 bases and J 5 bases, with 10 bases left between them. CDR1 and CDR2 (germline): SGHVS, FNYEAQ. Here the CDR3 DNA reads TGTGCCAGCAGCCCGGGTGACCACGAGCAGTACTTC. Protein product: CASSPGDHEQYF.

CDR3 nucleotides: TGTGCCAGCAGCTTATACTCGGAGACCTCTGGAAACACCATATATTTT. Its protein is CASSLYSETSGNTIYF. The chain combines TRBV11-2 with TRBJ1-3; no clear D. The V and J ends lost 2 bases and 0 bases respectively, with 11 bases between them. This CDR3 contains 16 residues. Looked up from germline, CDR1 is SGHAT and CDR2 is FQNNGV. Variable domain in full (rest from reference TRBV11-2 and TRBJ1-3): EAGVAQSPRYKIIEKRQSVAFWCNPISGHATLYWYQQILGQGPKLLIQFQNNGVVDDSQLPKDRFSAERLKGVDSTLKIQPAKLEDSAVYLCASSLYSETSGNTIYFGEGSWLTVV.

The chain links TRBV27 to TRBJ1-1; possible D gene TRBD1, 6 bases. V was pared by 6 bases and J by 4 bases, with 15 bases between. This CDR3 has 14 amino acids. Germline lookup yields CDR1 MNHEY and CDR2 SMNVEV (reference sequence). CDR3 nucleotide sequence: TGTGCCAGCAGAATTTCAGGGACACCCACTGAAGCTTTCTTT. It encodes CASRISGTPTEAFF.

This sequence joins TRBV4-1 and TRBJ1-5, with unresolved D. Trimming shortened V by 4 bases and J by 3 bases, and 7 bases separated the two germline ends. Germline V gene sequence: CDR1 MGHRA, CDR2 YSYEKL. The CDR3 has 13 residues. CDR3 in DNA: TGCGCCAGCAGCCCAACAGACAATCAGCCCCAGCATTTT. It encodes CASSPTDNQPQHF.

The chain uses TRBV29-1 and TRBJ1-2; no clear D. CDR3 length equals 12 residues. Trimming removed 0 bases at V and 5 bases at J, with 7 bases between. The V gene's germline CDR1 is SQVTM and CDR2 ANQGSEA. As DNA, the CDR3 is TGCAGCGTTGAAGATCGTAGGTATGGCTACACCTTC. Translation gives CSVEDRRYGYTF.

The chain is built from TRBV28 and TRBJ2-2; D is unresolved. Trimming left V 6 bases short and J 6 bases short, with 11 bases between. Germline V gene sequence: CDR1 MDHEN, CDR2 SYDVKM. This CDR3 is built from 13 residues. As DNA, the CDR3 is TGTGCCAGCAGCTACAGAGGCCCCGGGGAGCTGTTTTTT. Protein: CASSYRGPGELFF.

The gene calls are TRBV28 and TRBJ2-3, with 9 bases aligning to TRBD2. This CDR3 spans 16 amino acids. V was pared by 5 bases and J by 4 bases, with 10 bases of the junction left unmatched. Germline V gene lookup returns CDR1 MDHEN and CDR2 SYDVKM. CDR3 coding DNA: TGTGCCAGCAGTAGCCTGACTAGCGGTTCAGCAGATACGCAGTATTTT. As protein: CASSSLTSGSADTQYF.

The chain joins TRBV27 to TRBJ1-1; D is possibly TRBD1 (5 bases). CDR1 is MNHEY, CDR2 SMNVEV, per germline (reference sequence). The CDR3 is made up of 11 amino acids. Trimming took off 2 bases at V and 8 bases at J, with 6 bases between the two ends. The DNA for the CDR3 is TGTGCCAGCAGTTTACAGGGCGAAGCTTTCTTT. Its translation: CASSLQGEAFF.

CDR3 sequence reads: CASSPMGLAGANEQFF. The CDR3 coding sequence is TGTGCCAGCAGTCCAATGGGACTAGCGGGAGCTAATGAGCAGTTCTTC. The chain uses TRBV7-2 and TRBJ2-1; TRBD2 agrees at 14 bases. The V segment lost 6 bases and the J segment 7 bases; nucleotides outside the gene matches: 8. This CDR3 comprises 16 residues. Germline values: CDR1 SGHTA, CDR2 FQGNSA. Full variable domain (outside the CDR3, taken from reference TRBV7-2 and TRBJ2-1): GAGVSQSPSNKVTEKGKDVELRCDPISGHTALYWYRQSLGQGLEFLIYFQGNSAPDKSGLPSDRFSAERTGGSVSTLTIQRTQQEDSAVYLCASSPMGLAGANEQFFGPGTRLTVL.

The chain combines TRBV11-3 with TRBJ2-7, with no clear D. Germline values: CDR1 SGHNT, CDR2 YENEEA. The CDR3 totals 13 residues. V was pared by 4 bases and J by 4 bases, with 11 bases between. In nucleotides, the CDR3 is TGTGCCAGCAGCTCCTATCCGGGTTACGAGCAGTACTTC. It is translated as CASSSYPGYEQYF.

CDR3 region: CAWDTQETQYF. CDR3 nucleotide sequence: TGTGCCTGGGACACTCAAGAGACCCAGTACTTC. The V and J genes are TRBV30 and TRBJ2-5; D unresolved. The CDR3 has 11 amino acids. Germline loops: CDR1 GTSNPN, CDR2 SVGIG (reference sequence). The V end lost 5 bases, the J end lost 2 bases, and 6 bases lay between the germline ends.

The CDR3 nucleotides read TGTGCCAGCAGCGCCGGGACTAGCGGGCTCACAGATACGCAGTATTTT. This sequence encodes CASSAGTSGLTDTQYF. The chain has TRBV9 and TRBJ2-3; TRBD2 aligns across 12 bases. With V trimmed by 3 bases and J by 2 bases, 4 bases remained unmatched. The CDR3 runs to 16 residues. The V gene's germline CDR1 is SGDLS and CDR2 YYNGEE. Variable domain in full (rest from reference TRBV9 and TRBJ2-3): DSGVTQTPKHLITATGQRVTLRCSPRSGDLSVYWYQQSLDQGLQFLIQYYNGEERAKGNILERFSAQQFPDLHSELNLSSLELGDSALYFCASSAGTSGLTDTQYFGPGTRLTVL.

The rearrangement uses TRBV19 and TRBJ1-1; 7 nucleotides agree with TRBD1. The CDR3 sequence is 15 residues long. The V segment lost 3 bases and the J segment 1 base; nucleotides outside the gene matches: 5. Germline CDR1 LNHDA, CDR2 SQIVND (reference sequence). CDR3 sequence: CASSIMGTENTEAFF. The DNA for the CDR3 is TGTGCCAGTAGTATCATGGGGACAGAGAACACTGAAGCTTTCTTT.

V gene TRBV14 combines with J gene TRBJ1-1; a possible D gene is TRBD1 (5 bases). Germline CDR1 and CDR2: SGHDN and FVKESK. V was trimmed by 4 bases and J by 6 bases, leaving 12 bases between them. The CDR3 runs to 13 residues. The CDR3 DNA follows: TGTGCCAGCAGCCCATTAGACAGCTCTGAAGCTTTCTTT. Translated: CASSPLDSSEAFF.

In DNA form, the CDR3 reads TGTGCCAGCAGTAATTCATCCGCACGGCAGCCCCAGCATTTT. Translated, it gives CASSNSSARQPQHF. This chain joins TRBV6-6 and TRBJ1-5; the D is unclear. The CDR3 has 14 residues. The V and J ends lost 5 bases and 7 bases respectively, with 15 bases between them. The germline gives CDR1 MNHNY, CDR2 SVGAGI (reference sequence).

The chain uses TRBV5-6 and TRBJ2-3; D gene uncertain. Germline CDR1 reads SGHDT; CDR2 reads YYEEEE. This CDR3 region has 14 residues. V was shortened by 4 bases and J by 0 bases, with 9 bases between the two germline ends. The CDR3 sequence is CASSPSPSTDTQYF. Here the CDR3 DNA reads TGTGCCAGCAGCCCGTCCCCTAGCACAGATACGCAGTATTTT.

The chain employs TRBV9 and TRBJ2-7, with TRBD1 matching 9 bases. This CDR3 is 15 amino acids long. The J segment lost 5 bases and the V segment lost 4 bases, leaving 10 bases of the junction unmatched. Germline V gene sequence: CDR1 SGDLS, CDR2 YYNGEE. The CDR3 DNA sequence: TGTGCCAGCAGCCATCGGGACAGGGAAGGGGACGAGCAGTACTTC. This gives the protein CASSHRDREGDEQYF. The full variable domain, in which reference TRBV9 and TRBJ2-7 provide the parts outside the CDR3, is DSGVTQTPKHLITATGQRVTLRCSPRSGDLSVYWYQQSLDQGLQFLIQYYNGEERAKGNILERFSAQQFPDLHSELNLSSLELGDSALYFCASSHRDREGDEQYFGPGTRLTVT.

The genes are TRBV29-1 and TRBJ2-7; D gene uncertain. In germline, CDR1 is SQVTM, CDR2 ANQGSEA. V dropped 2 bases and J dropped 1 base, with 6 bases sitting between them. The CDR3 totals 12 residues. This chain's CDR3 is CSVELGSYEQYF. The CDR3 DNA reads TGCAGCGTTGAATTAGGATCCTACGAGCAGTACTTC.

The CDR3 DNA reads as TGTGCCAGCTCCCCAGGCTCGAACCCAGATACGCAGTATTTT. Its translation: CASSPGSNPDTQYF. The rearrangement joins TRBV18 to TRBJ2-3; no definite D call. Germline V gives CDR1 KGHSH, CDR2 LQKENI. V dropped 6 bases and J dropped 4 bases, with 14 bases sitting between them. The CDR3 is made up of 14 amino acids.

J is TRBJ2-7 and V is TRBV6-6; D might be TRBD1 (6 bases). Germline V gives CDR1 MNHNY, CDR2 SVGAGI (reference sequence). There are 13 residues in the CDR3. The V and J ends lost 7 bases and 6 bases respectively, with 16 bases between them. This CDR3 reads CASTLGTGLEQYF. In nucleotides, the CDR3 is TGTGCCAGCACGCTCGGAACAGGGCTCGAGCAGTACTTC.

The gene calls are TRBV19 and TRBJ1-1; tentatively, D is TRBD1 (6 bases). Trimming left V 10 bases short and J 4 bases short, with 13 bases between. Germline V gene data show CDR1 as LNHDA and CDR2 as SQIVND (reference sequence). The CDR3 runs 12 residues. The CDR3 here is CATSQGLTEAFF. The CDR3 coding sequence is TGTGCCACTTCTCAGGGGCTCACTGAAGCTTTCTTT.

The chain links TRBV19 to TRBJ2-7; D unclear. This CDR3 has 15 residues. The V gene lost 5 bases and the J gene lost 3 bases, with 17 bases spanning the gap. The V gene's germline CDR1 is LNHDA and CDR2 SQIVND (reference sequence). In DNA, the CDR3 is TGTGCCAGTAGTGTCTTCCGTAGTGGCGGCTACGAGCAGTACTTC. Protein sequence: CASSVFRSGGYEQYF.

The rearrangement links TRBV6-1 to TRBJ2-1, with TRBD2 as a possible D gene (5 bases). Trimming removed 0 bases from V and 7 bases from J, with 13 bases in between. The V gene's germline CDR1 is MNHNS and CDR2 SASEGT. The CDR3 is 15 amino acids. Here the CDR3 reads CASSEASGSGNEQFF. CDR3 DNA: TGTGCCAGCAGTGAAGCGTCGGGGAGTGGGAATGAGCAGTTCTTC.

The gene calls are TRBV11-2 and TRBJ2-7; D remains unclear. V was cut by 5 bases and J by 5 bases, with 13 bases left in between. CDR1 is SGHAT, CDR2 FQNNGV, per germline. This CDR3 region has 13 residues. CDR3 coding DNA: TGTGCCAGCAGCCACGGCAAATTCAACGAGCAGTACTTC. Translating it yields CASSHGKFNEQYF.

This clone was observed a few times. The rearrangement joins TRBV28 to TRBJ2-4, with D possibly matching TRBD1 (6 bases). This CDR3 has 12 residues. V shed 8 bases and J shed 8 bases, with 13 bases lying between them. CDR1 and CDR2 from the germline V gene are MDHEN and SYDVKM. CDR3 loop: CASGPGVDIQYF. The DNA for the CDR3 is TGTGCCAGCGGGCCAGGGGTTGACATTCAGTACTTC.

CDR3 loop: CASSLRAGEGWETQYF. In nucleotides, the CDR3 is TGTGCCAGCAGTTTAAGAGCGGGAGAGGGGTGGGAGACCCAGTACTTC. The chain has TRBV28 and TRBJ2-5; 8 nucleotides align to TRBD2. The CDR3 has 16 residues. Trimming took 2 bases from V and 5 from J; bases not matched to a gene: 10. The germline CDR1 and CDR2 sequences are MDHEN and SYDVKM.